This T cell receptor (beta chain) was captured by sequencing in a study of identical twins. Broader study findings: Cord blood beta clonotypes that were abundant carried fewer insertions, and memory repertoires showed no such trend. Within twin pairs, the out-of-frame alpha sequences they shared showed excess low generation probability.

All donors were healthy Caucasians. Germline CDR1 SGHRS, CDR2 YFSETQ. V shed 7 bases and J shed 2 bases, with 7 bases lying between them. The CDR3 consists of 12 residues. From the 5' RACE reads, TCRdb called clonotypes with MiXCR, one entry per CDR3 protein. The sample comprises hundreds of thousands of distinct CDR3 sequences, 9% to 15% of which are singletons, and around 6.9% rests with the top ten. Points on this clonotype: Its target is unknown.

This same sample was also part of a study on yellow fever vaccine responses in identical twins.

The sample taken for sequencing was CD8+ T cells sorted from blood. This TCR was sampled from a woman aged 18-30 years in good health. This chain links TRBV5-1 with TRBJ2-1; D gene uncertain. CDR3 sequence: CASHSPYNEQFF. The CDR3 nucleotides are TGCGCCAGCCACAGTCCCTACAATGAGCAGTTCTTC.